The source of this TCR beta chain is a study of T cell repertoires in cytomegalovirus infection. Each CDR3 protein is one row after TCRdb ran MiXCR on the reads. This repertoire shows about 250,000 distinct CDR3 sequences, 6% to 8% found once; its top ten account for less than 7.5%. This clonotype was seen many times. No antigen is known for it. Study conclusions and caveats: It was HLA-C-restricted CMV-specific TCR beta clonotypes that dominated the response ex vivo.

The V end was cut by 4 bases, the J end by 4 bases, with 8 bases between. The CDR3 length is 13 residues. The origin of this receptor is a human donor in good health (CMV status not recorded). Some clones in this sample may be carry-over from other donors' samples. Sequences were obtained from PBMCs. The rearrangement uses TRBV12-3 or TRBV12-4 and TRBJ1-3; D is ambiguous. This CDR3 is CASSSQLGNTIYF. Written as DNA, the CDR3 is TGTGCCAGCAGTTCCCAGCTCGGAAACACCATATATTTT.